The clone carrying this T cell receptor (beta chain) was counted many times. Its antigen is currently unknown. One end of the junction is discordant with germline, which a read error may explain. TCRdb processed the 5' RACE reads anew with MiXCR; each CDR3 protein has one entry. The data show around 670,000 distinct CDR3 sequences, over 5% seen once. CDR3 length: 10 amino acids. The sample comes from a study of identical twins. General study points: Insertion counts were lower in abundant cord blood beta clonotypes, a trend that memory repertoires did not show. Where out-of-frame alpha sequences were twin-shared, they showed excess low generation probability. In drawing conclusions, the study used cross-sectional statistical analysis and did not follow the same donors. Twins' excess sharing was less marked for out-of-frame beta sequences.

This receptor was taken from a young man in good health. Sequencing input: naive T cells sorted from blood. The V gene is TRBV12-3 or TRBV12-4, the J gene TRBJ1-2, with TRBD1 matching 7 bases. The CDR3 here is CASSLSDRIF. The DNA for the CDR3 is TGTGCCAGCAGTCTCTCGGACAGGATATTC.